Listed here is a single TCR beta chain. This clonotype has more than one count but fewer than ten. This clone's antigen is unknown. It has no much larger one-base neighbor in the sample; base qualities were not kept. The source of the sample is a study of blood T cells in healthy people across ages (dated by TCRdb to the mid-2010s). With respect to the entire study: In model experiments, template switching captured about one uniquely barcoded TCR beta cDNA molecule for every two T cells. Using the same blood draw, the study looked at two additional independent replicas of 1 million unique cDNA reads for two donors, one aged 18 to 30 and the other aged 80 or older. To track age-related changes in TCR beta repertoire diversity, the study relied on deep sequencing normalized with unique cDNA molecular identifiers. The donors were divided into four age groups: young (average around 17 years), middle-aged (over 35), aged (under 70) and long-lived (nearly 85). Study-level results and caveats: Observed TCR beta diversity per million T cells fell roughly linearly with age, and a significant reduction was already apparent by age around 40. Because the CMV infection status of the donors was unknown, age-related changes in expanded clonotypes may potentially have been confounded. The long-lived group showed more naive CD4+ T cells, fewer expanded clones and increased TCR diversity than the aged group, suggesting age selection. Estimates of total diversity based on one million sequenced T cells were considered lower bounds and underestimates. Because profiling used bulk unsorted PBMCs, naive and antigen-experienced compartments could not be compared conclusively. The percentage of naive T cells measured by flow cytometry correlated strongly with observed TCR beta diversity.

Reading from cysteine to phenylalanine, the CDR3 counts 17 amino acids. Only the CDR3 DNA stays, 51 bases, in frame from base 1. CDR1 is given as LGHDT and CDR2 as YNNKEL, both from the germline V gene (reference sequence). Cut back by 4 bases and 0 bases, the V and J ends lie 16 bases apart. The method behind the library was 5' RACE. Instrument on record: Illumina HiSeq 2500. A second PCR of roughly 7 to 11 cycles was performed with a sample-barcoded 5' primer and a J-beta primer mix. Each TCR beta cDNA molecule received a unique molecular identifier from a template-switch 5' adaptor carrying 12 random nucleotides. At least 3 million CDR3-containing paired-end reads were obtained from each sample. First-strand cDNA synthesis was performed from all RNA using the Mint cDNA synthesis kit, with priming by a TRBC-specific oligonucleotide. Following uracil-DNA glycosylase treatment, all cDNA underwent a first 18-cycle PCR with the universal primers M1SS and BC2_uni_R. Processing in the source paper ran as follows. For normalization, 1 million high-quality reads were randomly selected from each sample, with every read carrying a distinct molecular identifier. Reads with shared molecular identifiers were discarded instead of being binned into consensus sequences. CDR3 identification, clonotype clustering and error correction used MiTCR with a Q25 quality threshold and the strictest error-elimination algorithm. A nonparametric unseen species model with Euler transformation was used to estimate a lower bound on total TCR beta diversity. The public reads were run again by TCRdb, first through fastp at Q25 and then through MiXCR, and only productive beta chains were kept. Duplicate CDR3 protein sequences are folded into a single record with the most common DNA and genes. These V and J calls rely on TCRdb rather than the paper's analysis. The sample has over 500,000 distinct CDR3 sequences on record, about 28% of them singletons. The ten largest clones capture approximately 3.5% of the sample.

Donors were 30 to 45 systemically healthy Caucasian individuals from Russia aged roughly 6 to 90 years. Each donor gave approximately 9.4 milliliters of peripheral blood, drawn into EDTA-treated Vacutainer tubes. PBMCs were isolated by Ficoll-Paque density-gradient centrifugation, with at least 6 million obtained per sample. Total RNA, at least 5 micrograms per sample, was extracted from PBMCs with Trizol reagent. The percentages of naive CD45RAhigh/CD27high T cells were determined by flow cytometry on a PBMC aliquot from every donor. This same sample was also part of a study on T cells of mothers and their children. That second report states: Nine systemically healthy Caucasian individuals, comprising three mothers and their six children, were included as donors. cDNA synthesis used all of the extracted RNA, with 1.5 ug of RNA in each 15 ul reaction. In the second PCR, the M1S primer introduced both the sample barcodes and 2-4 random nucleotides. More than 8 million TCR beta CDR3 reads were obtained from each mother, and some 3.3 million reads were obtained from each child. In both related and unrelated pairs, thymic selection shapes the output of TCR recombination in a similar way, with inherited differences having only a minor effect. Normalized repertoire overlap was always slightly but never significantly higher in related than unrelated mother-child pairs. With a sensitivity of about 100 clones per million clonotypes, no persistent microchimeric T cell clones were detected. In the study, deep NGS was used to compare the TCR beta repertoires of mothers and children, and features distinguishing related mother-child pairs from unrelated individuals were sought. On average, the children were about 12 +/- 4 years old, while the mothers were about 37 +/- 4 years old. Libraries were sequenced on Illumina HiSeq 2000 with 100+100 nt paired-end reads after adapter ligation with NEBNext reagents. To avoid cross-contamination, the mother libraries and the child libraries were prepared a month apart and sequenced in separate runs. Each donor had between 500,000 and 2,000,000 distinct TCR beta clonotypes identified. Naive TCR beta clonotypes were estimated from low-frequency clonotypes matched to each donor's FACS-determined naive share, without sorting.

The TCR originated in a boy between 2 and 10 years old in good health. The sample consisted of blood. The chain links TRBV3-1 with TRBJ2-1; tentative D gene TRBD2, with 5 bases matching. The CDR3 reads CASSPRASAASYNEQFF. The sequenced DNA: TGTGCCAGCAGCCCCCGCGCGTCAGCGGCCTCCTACAATGAGCAGTTCTTC.